These 27 T cell receptor beta chains were sequenced from one sample in a study of molecular identifiers for immune sequencing clone quantification. A single record per CDR3 protein comes from TCRdb applying MiXCR to the PCR reads. In the table there are approximately 550,000 distinct CDR3 sequences, 25% of which are singletons. The specimen was naive CD8+ T cells from blood, with Jurkat cell RNA spiked in. The subset: FACS-sorted CD8+CD4-CCR7+CD45RA+ naive T cells. The receptors come from a human donor in good health. Some libraries in this study had Jurkat cell RNA spiked in.

This rearrangement joins TRBV6-5 to TRBJ2-7; 11 bases match TRBD1. V lost 6 bases to trimming and J lost 1 base; unmatched junction nucleotides: 17. The CDR3 is 19 residues long. In germline, CDR1 is MNHEY, CDR2 SVGAGI. The CDR3 DNA sequence: TGTGCCAGCAGAGTTATGATCCCGGGACAGGGGGTCCTTTCCTACGAGCAGTACTTC. Protein product: CASRVMIPGQGVLSYEQYF.

In this sample, this clonotype turned up a few times. The chain is built from TRBV7-9 and TRBJ1-1; possibly TRBD1 for D (5 bases). This CDR3 is 14 amino acids long. V dropped 9 bases and J dropped 6 bases, with 20 bases sitting between them. The germline gives CDR1 SEHNR, CDR2 FQNEAQ (reference sequence). The CDR3: CASWGGASRAEAFF. The CDR3 nucleotides read TGTGCCAGTTGGGGTGGGGCCTCGCGCGCTGAAGCTTTCTTT.

This clonotype was counted many times. The chain employs TRBV7-2 and TRBJ1-2; no firm D call. V was trimmed by 5 bases and J by 7 bases, leaving 11 bases between them. The CDR3 is made up of 12 amino acids. Germline CDR1 and CDR2: SGHTA and FQGNSA. CDR3 residues: CASSPGWPGYTF. Here the CDR3 DNA reads TGTGCCAGCAGCCCCGGTTGGCCTGGCTACACCTTC.

This clonotype has only a few counts. The V and J genes are TRBV20-1 and TRBJ2-7, with D tentatively TRBD1 or TRBD2 (7 bases each). V dropped 5 bases and J dropped 1 base, with 15 bases sitting between them. This CDR3 is built from 14 residues. Germline V gene lookup returns CDR1 DFQATT and CDR2 SNEGSKA (reference sequence). The CDR3 DNA is TGCAGTGCTCGCGACAGGGAGGGATCCTACGAGCAGTACTTC. The encoded protein is CSARDREGSYEQYF.

This clonotype came up many times. This chain connects TRBV6-5 to TRBJ2-6, with D unresolved. The germline V gene has CDR1 MNHEY and CDR2 SVGAGI. The CDR3 has 14 amino acids. The ends were cut back, 6 bases at V and 0 bases at J, with 6 bases in the middle. CDR3 nucleotide sequence: TGTGCCAGCAGCGAAGGCTCTGGGGCCAACGTCCTGACTTTC. Its translation is CASSEGSGANVLTF.

In this sample, this clonotype turned up a few times. The chain carries TRBV27 and TRBJ1-2, with TRBD1 matching 7 bases. The CDR3 is 15 residues long. The ends lost 0 bases at V and 4 bases at J; junction bases unmatched: 5. The V gene's germline CDR1 is MNHEY and CDR2 SMNVEV (reference sequence). CDR3 amino acids: CASSLSRDSGYGYTF. For the CDR3, the DNA is TGTGCCAGCAGTTTATCCCGGGACAGTGGCTATGGCTACACCTTC.

The V and J genes are TRBV30 and TRBJ1-1, with unresolved D. Germline V gene data show CDR1 as GTSNPN and CDR2 as SVGIG (reference sequence). The CDR3 is made up of 13 amino acids. V lost 1 base to trimming and J lost 11 bases, with 17 bases between them. CDR3 sequence reads: CAWSDFSTPRAFF. The CDR3 DNA reads TGTGCCTGGAGTGACTTCTCGACCCCGAGGGCTTTCTTT.

A note on this clonotype: A much larger clone sits a single nucleotide away, making a read error possible. The rearrangement uses TRBV29-1 and TRBJ2-7, with D perhaps TRBD2 (7 bases). Looked up from germline, CDR1 is SQVTM and CDR2 is ANQGSEA. This CDR3 has 14 amino acids. The CDR3 DNA is TGCAACGTTCAGCTTGGCGGGGGCCCCCTCGAGCAGTACTTC. This codes for CNVQLGGGPLEQYF.

This clonotype came up many times. V is TRBV5-1 and J is TRBJ2-3, with D unclear. Germline V gene sequence: CDR1 SGHRS, CDR2 YFSETQ. CDR3 length: 15 residues. V was clipped by 2 bases and J by 2 bases, with 12 bases between them. For the CDR3, the DNA is TGCGCCAGCAGCTTTACCCAGCTGAACACAGATACGCAGTATTTT. Translation gives CASSFTQLNTDTQYF.

This clonotype has more than one count but fewer than ten. V gene TRBV19 combines with J gene TRBJ1-1; no definite D call. Trimming cost V 10 bases and J 5 bases, with 11 bases left between them. The CDR3 spans 11 residues. Germline-derived CDR1 and CDR2 are LNHDA and SQIVND (reference sequence). CDR3 sequence: CATFRGTEAFF. The CDR3 coding sequence is TGTGCCACCTTCCGAGGGACTGAAGCTTTCTTT.

The gene calls are TRBV4-3 and TRBJ1-5; TRBD1 might be the D (6 bases). The germline V and J ends were trimmed by 0 bases and 5 bases, with 8 bases remaining between them. The CDR3 loop spans 14 amino acids. Germline CDR1 LGHNA, CDR2 YSLEER. In nucleotides, the CDR3 is TGCGCCAGCAGCCAAGAGACAGGTTATCAGCCCCAGCATTTT. Translating gives CASSQETGYQPQHF.

This clonotype was seen more than once but under ten times. The V and J genes are TRBV10-2 and TRBJ2-1, with D tentatively TRBD1 (6 bases). The V gene lost 9 bases and the J gene lost 4 bases, with 16 bases spanning the gap. The CDR3 is 14 residues long. Germline values: CDR1 WSHSY, CDR2 SAAADI. CDR3 residues: CASADRRFYNEQFF. Written as DNA, the CDR3 is TGCGCCAGTGCCGACAGGAGATTTTACAATGAGCAGTTCTTC.

The rearrangement links TRBV7-9 to TRBJ2-5, with D unclear. This CDR3 spans 12 amino acids. The V and J ends lost 2 bases and 13 bases respectively, with 14 bases between them. Germline CDR1 is SEHNR and CDR2 is FQNEAQ (reference sequence). In DNA, the CDR3 is TGTGCCAGCAGCTTAATGGTGACGGCCCCGTACTTC. Translation gives CASSLMVTAPYF.

The rearrangement joins TRBV19 to TRBJ2-7, with D unresolved. Germline CDR1 is LNHDA and CDR2 is SQIVND (reference sequence). The CDR3 runs to 13 residues. Between the trimmed V and J ends, which lost 5 bases and 2 bases, there was a span of 10 bases. The CDR3 loop is CASSPGIAYEQYF. In DNA form, the CDR3 reads TGTGCCAGTAGTCCTGGGATTGCCTACGAGCAGTACTTC.

There are many counts of this clonotype. The CDR3 DNA reads as TGCGCCAGCAGCCAAGACGGCAGTATGATCTCTGGAAACACCATATATTTT. Amino acid sequence: CASSQDGSMISGNTIYF. The chain is built from TRBV4-3 and TRBJ1-3; D unresolved. This CDR3 contains 17 residues. Between the trimmed V and J ends, which lost 0 bases and 0 bases, there was a span of 12 bases. Germline loops: CDR1 LGHNA, CDR2 YSLEER.

Points on this clonotype: The junction differs from germline at one of its ends, possibly a read error. This sequence joins TRBV9 and TRBJ1-1; no clear D gene. CDR3 length: 14 residues. Looked up from germline, CDR1 is SGDLS and CDR2 is YYNGEE. For the CDR3, the DNA is TGTGCCAGCAGCGTTGAGTGGCGTCTCACTGAAGCTCTCTTT. As protein: CASSVEWRLTEALF. The complete variable domain, with remaining parts taken from reference TRBV9 and TRBJ1-1, reads DSGVTQTPKHLITATGQRVTLRCSPRSGDLSVYWYQQSLDQGLQFLIQYYNGEERAKGNILERFSAQQFPDLHSELNLSSLELGDSALYFCASSVEWRLTEALFGQGTRLTVV.

This rearrangement joins TRBV20-1 to TRBJ2-5; 8 bases line up with TRBD2. The trim removed 3 bases at V and 3 bases at J, leaving 6 bases unmatched. The CDR3 has 14 residues. Germline assignment: CDR1 DFQATT and CDR2 SNEGSKA (reference sequence). CDR3 bases: TGCAGTGCTAGGGGACCGGGACTAGAAGAGACCCAGTACTTC. Encoded protein: CSARGPGLEETQYF.

In the case of this clonotype: A much larger clone sits a single nucleotide away, making a read error possible. As the CDR3 is not closed by the conserved phenylalanine or tryptophan, this likely results from a read error. The V gene is TRBV7-6, the J gene TRBJ2-5, with D tentatively TRBD2 (5 bases). CDR1 is SGHVS, CDR2 FNYEAQ, per germline. The CDR3 is made up of 14 amino acids. Trimming took 5 bases from V and 5 from J, leaving 15 bases between them. The CDR3 protein is CASSPGGRSETQYL. The CDR3, as DNA: TGTGCCAGCAGCCCCGGCGGGCGTTCTGAGACCCAGTACCTC.

This clonotype was seen more than once but under ten times. The chain links TRBV5-5 to TRBJ2-7, with a possible D match to TRBD1 (6 bases). The germline CDR1 and CDR2 sequences are SGHKS and YYEKEE (reference sequence). Trimming stripped 1 base from V and 5 bases from J, with 13 bases between. The CDR3 sequence is 14 residues long. CDR3: CASSLWQGKDEQYF. The CDR3 coding sequence is TGTGCCAGCAGCTTGTGGCAGGGGAAAGACGAGCAGTACTTC.

This clonotype appeared a few times. The chain employs TRBV6-5 and TRBJ1-6, with a weak D call TRBD1 (6 bases). Germline V gene lookup returns CDR1 MNHEY and CDR2 SVGAGI. Trimming shortened V by 4 bases and J by 7 bases, and 14 bases separated the two germline ends. The CDR3 sequence is 15 residues long. The CDR3 nucleotides are TGTGCCAGCAGTTCCCCTGAGGGGGGAAATTCACCCCTCCACTTT. Its translation: CASSSPEGGNSPLHF.

Remarks on this clonotype: A clone one base away is much larger, so this may be a read error. J is TRBJ2-5 and V is TRBV29-1; D is ambiguous. Germline loops: CDR1 SQVTM, CDR2 ANQGSEA. V dropped 2 bases and J dropped 5 bases, with 18 bases sitting between them. The CDR3 has 15 amino acids. The chain's CDR3 is CSVECPNVVGETQYF. CDR3 nucleotide sequence: TGCAGCGTTGAATGCCCCAACGTTGTCGGGGAGACCCAGTACTTC.

Note on this clonotype: Given a much more abundant clone one base away, this may be a read error. The V gene is TRBV6-1, the J gene TRBJ2-7; TRBD1 is a possible D gene (5 bases). Germline V gives CDR1 MNHNS, CDR2 SASEGT. The V end was cut by 2 bases, the J end by 3 bases, with 14 bases between. This CDR3 comprises 15 residues. The CDR3: CASSERSRVHYEQYF. CDR3 coding DNA: TGTGCCAGCAGTGAACGTTCCAGGGTCCACTACGAGCAGTACTTC.

This clonotype occurred a few times. The chain has TRBV5-1 and TRBJ2-7; tentatively, D is TRBD1 or TRBD2 (6 bases each). The V and J ends lost 0 bases and 3 bases respectively, with 13 bases between them. The CDR3 spans 15 residues. CDR1 and CDR2 from the germline V gene are SGHRS and YFSETQ. This chain's CDR3 is CASSLDGGDNYEQYF. The CDR3 DNA is TGCGCCAGCAGCTTGGATGGCGGGGACAACTACGAGCAGTACTTC.

In this sample, this clonotype turned up a few times. The chain employs TRBV14 and TRBJ1-2; D may be TRBD1 (5 bases). From germline, CDR1 is SGHDN and CDR2 FVKESK. V shed 1 base and J shed 2 bases, with 5 bases lying between them. The CDR3 is made up of 13 amino acids. The CDR3 DNA reads as TGTGCCAGCAGCCAAGGACAGAACTATGGCTACACCTTC. It encodes CASSQGQNYGYTF. Together with reference TRBV14 and TRBJ1-2, the CDR3 gives the full variable domain: EAGVTQFPSHSVIEKGQTVTLRCDPISGHDNLYWYRRVMGKEIKFLLHFVKESKQDESGMPNNRFLAERTGGTYSTLKVQPAELEDSGVYFCASSQGQNYGYTFGSGTRLTVV.

This clonotype was observed a handful of times. J is TRBJ2-1 and V is TRBV4-3, with TRBD2 matching 8 bases. Germline lookup yields CDR1 LGHNA and CDR2 YSLEER. CDR3 length: 15 residues. V trimming: 3 bases; J trimming: 5 bases; junction bases outside the gene matches: 6. DNA for the CDR3: TGCGCCAGCAGCCAGAGTGCACTAGCGGACAATGAGCAGTTCTTC. Its translation: CASSQSALADNEQFF.

This clonotype was observed a few times. The rearrangement links TRBV3-1 to TRBJ2-2; 7 positions match TRBD2. Trimming at V came to 6 bases and at J to 2 bases, leaving 9 bases not matched to a gene. This CDR3 region has 16 residues. The germline gives CDR1 LGHDT, CDR2 YNNKEL (reference sequence). The chain's CDR3 is CASSPTSTKNTGELFF. In DNA, the CDR3 is TGTGCCAGCAGTCCGACTAGCACGAAAAACACCGGGGAGCTGTTTTTT. The variable domain in full, with the rest retrieved from reference TRBV3-1 and TRBJ2-2, is DTAVSQTPKYLVTQMGNDKSIKCEQNLGHDTMYWYKQDSKKFLKIMFSYNNKELIINETVPNRFSPKSPDKAHLNLHINSLELGDSAVYFCASSPTSTKNTGELFFGEGSRLTVL.

The chain links TRBV5-5 to TRBJ1-1; no definite D call. In germline, CDR1 is SGHKS, CDR2 YYEKEE (reference sequence). This CDR3 region has 13 residues. Trimming shortened V by 8 bases and J by 4 bases, and 15 bases separated the two germline ends. The CDR3 spells CASTHGVGTEAFF. In DNA, the CDR3 is TGTGCCAGTACCCATGGGGTGGGCACTGAAGCTTTCTTT.